This section outlines one T cell receptor beta chain sequence together with its context. A single record per CDR3 protein comes from TCRdb applying MiXCR to the reads. The sample lists some 400,000 distinct CDR3 sequences, 15% to 20% seen once, with 7.5% to 9.5% in the top ten. This entry belongs to a study of T cell repertoires in cytomegalovirus infection. The length of the CDR3 is 15 residues. Trimming took 2 bases from V and 2 from J; bases not matched to a gene: 4. CDR1 and CDR2 (germline): SNHLY, FYNNEI. This TCR came from a human donor in good health (CMV status not recorded). Some clones in this sample may be carry-over from other donors' samples. Sequences were obtained from PBMCs. The chain combines TRBV2 with TRBJ2-3; 7 nucleotides align to TRBD2. CDR3 sequence: CASSEPGGVTDTQYF. The CDR3 DNA reads as TGTGCCAGCAGTGAACCGGGGGGTGTCACAGATACGCAGTATTTT.